The rows below give T cell receptor beta chains drawn from one sample of a study of CD8 T cells in ankylosing spondylitis. MiXCR was run by TCRdb on the 5' RACE reads, yielding one entry per CDR3 protein. The table includes fewer than 250,000 distinct CDR3 sequences, more than 9% detected once. Sequences were obtained from blood, either unsorted or a sorted T cell fraction (not recorded which). The receptors were gathered from a male donor with ankylosing spondylitis or in good health (not recorded which). Both conserved end residues are trimmed from each CDR3.

V,CDR3
TRBV25-1,AIGVASGLKASTDTQY
TRBV12-3/TRBV12-4,ASSLAGWSGANVLT
TRBV9,ASSVDAETQY
TRBV7-9,ASSFGDSYTDTQY
TRBV5-5,ASSLAWTGDSPLH
TRBV20-1,SATGWGYQETQY
TRBV7-9,ASSLEWLEAF
TRBV21-1,ASKGFNEQF
TRBV20-1,SARPEAEAF
TRBV2,ASSRHLRSWRWGRGTEAF
TRBV12-3/TRBV12-4,ASSLTGGGTEAF
TRBV5-1,ASSSRGRENEQY
TRBV7-8,AIISGSGAYNEQF
TRBV4-1,ASSQESGLAGTYEQY
TRBV7-2,ASMLESITMNTEAF
TRBV19,ASSIVSGGFLNHNEQF
TRBV10-1,ASSEQGAPEAF
TRBV5-1,ASSKTSGTYEQF
TRBV20-1,SAATLAGGGDEQF
TRBV20-1,SAQNPGGGYT
TRBV27,ASSSGRGVTEAF
TRBV3-1,ASSQERLSYNEQF
TRBV4-1,ASSPRQGNEKLF
TRBV12-3/TRBV12-4,ASSSVSSTDTQY
TRBV20-1,SASIIAGGQTDTQY
TRBV20-1,SAHDSYSSQETQY
TRBV20-1,SARRTSGNSYNEQF
TRBV20-1,SGLDSYEQY
TRBV20-1,SARGQLDSPLH
TRBV19,ASSTTGYTTFYNEQF
TRBV7-2,ASSPTPEPNYGYT
TRBV12-3/TRBV12-4,ASSLATSYGYT
TRBV2,ASREQALNQPQH
TRBV29-1,SVESGADTQY
TRBV3-1,ASSQDLGQRGYGYT
TRBV7-2,ASAQRGGVEQF
TRBV5-4,ASSPDRVVVPLH
TRBV12-3/TRBV12-4,ASSFTGAGEQY
TRBV20-1,SARSGQNTEAF
TRBV20-1,SARDGRQGADTQY
TRBV7-2,ASSLDPGYEQY
TRBV20-1,SARPGGYTEAF
TRBV29-1,SVTTDVGTQY
TRBV20-1,SATGQASGGAYNEQF
TRBV12-3/TRBV12-4,ASSFGGWEQY
TRBV11-3,ASSLSSIETQY
TRBV15,ATSRDPGMGGEQF
TRBV5-1,ASSRQERESNEQF
TRBV11-3,ASSLVGGLTEAF